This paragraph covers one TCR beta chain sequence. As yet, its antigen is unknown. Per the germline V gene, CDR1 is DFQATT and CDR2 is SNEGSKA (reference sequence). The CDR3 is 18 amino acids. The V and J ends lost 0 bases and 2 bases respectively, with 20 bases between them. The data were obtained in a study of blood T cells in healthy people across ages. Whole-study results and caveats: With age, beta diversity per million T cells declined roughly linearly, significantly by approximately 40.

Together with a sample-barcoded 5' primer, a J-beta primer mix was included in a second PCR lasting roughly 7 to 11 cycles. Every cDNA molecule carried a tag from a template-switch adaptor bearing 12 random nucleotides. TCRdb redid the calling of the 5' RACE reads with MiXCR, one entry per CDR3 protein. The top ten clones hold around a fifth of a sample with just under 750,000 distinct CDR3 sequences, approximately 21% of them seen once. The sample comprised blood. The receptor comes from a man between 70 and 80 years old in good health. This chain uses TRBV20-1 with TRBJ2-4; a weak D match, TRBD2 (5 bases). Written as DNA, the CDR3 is TGCAGTGCTAGAGATCGCGGCGGGCGGGCGTTTTCCAAAAACATTCAGTACTTC. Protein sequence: CSARDRGGRAFSKNIQYF.